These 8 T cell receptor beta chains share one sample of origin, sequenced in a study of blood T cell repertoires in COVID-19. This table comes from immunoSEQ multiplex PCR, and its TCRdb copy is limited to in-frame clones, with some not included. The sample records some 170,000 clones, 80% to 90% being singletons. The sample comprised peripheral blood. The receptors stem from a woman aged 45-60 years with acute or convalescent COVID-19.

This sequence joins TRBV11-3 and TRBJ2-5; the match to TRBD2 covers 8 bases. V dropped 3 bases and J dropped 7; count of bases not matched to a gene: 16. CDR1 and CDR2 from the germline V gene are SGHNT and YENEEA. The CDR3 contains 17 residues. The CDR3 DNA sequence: TGTGCCAGCAGCTTCCGCAAAGAAGGACTAGCTGGGGGGACCCAGTACTTC. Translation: CASSFRKEGLAGGTQYF.

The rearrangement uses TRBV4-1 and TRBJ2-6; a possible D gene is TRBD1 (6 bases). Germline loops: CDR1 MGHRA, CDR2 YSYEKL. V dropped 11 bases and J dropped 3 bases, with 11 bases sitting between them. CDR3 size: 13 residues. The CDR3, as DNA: TGCGCCGTCAGGGGATTTGGGGCCAACGTCCTGACTTTC. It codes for CAVRGFGANVLTF.

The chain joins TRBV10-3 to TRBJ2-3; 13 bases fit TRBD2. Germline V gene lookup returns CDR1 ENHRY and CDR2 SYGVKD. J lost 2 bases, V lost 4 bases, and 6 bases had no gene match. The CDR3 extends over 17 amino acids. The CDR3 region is CAISASTSGGTTDTQYF. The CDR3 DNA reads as TGTGCCATCAGTGCCTCGACTAGCGGGGGGACCACAGATACGCAGTATTTT.

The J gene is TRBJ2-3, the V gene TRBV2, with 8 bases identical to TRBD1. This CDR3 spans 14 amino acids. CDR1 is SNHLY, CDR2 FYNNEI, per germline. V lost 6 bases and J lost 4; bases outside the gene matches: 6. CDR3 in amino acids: CASRVDRVADTQYF. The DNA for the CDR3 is TGTGCCAGCAGGGTGGACAGGGTTGCAGATACGCAGTATTTT.

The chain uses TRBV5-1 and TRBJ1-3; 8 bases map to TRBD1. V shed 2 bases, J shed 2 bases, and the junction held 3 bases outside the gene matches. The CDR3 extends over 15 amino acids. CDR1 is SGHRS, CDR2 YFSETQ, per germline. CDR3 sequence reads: CASSLQGVAGNTIYF. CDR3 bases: TGCGCCAGCAGCTTACAGGGGGTGGCTGGAAACACCATATATTTT.

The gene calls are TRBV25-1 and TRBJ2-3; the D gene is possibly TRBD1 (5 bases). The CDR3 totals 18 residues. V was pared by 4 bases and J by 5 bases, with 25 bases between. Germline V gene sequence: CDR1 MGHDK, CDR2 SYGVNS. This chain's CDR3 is CASSVVGRWGWHEDTQYF. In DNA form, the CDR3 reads TGTGCCAGCAGTGTGGTCGGCAGGTGGGGCTGGCATGAAGATACGCAGTATTTT.

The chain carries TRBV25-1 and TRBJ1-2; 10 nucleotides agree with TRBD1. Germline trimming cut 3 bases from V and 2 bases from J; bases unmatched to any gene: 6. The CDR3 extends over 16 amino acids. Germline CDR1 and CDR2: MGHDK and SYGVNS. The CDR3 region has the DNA TGTGCCAGCAGTGATCCCCGACAGGGGGCAAACTATGGCTACACCTTC. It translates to CASSDPRQGANYGYTF.

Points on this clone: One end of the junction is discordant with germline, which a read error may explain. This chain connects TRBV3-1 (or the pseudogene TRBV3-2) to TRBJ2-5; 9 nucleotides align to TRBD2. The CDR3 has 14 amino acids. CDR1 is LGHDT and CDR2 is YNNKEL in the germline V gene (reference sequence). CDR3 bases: TGTGCCAGCAGCCAAGATGATTCGGGACTAGCTTCACACTTC. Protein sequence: CASSQDDSGLASHF.